The T cell receptor (beta chain) described here comes from a study of T-cell memory formation after mild COVID-19. In its sample, this clonotype was seen a few times. The CDR3 consists of 10 residues. Germline CDR1 and CDR2: MNHEY and SVGEGT. V shed 6 bases and J shed 5 bases, with 5 bases lying between them. TCRdb re-analysed the 5' RACE reads in MiXCR, keeping a single row per CDR3 protein. The sample holds around 400,000 distinct CDR3 sequences, 20% to 25% seen once. The specimen was PBMCs or a T cell subset sorted from them (not recorded which). V gene TRBV6-2 or TRBV6-3 combines with J gene TRBJ2-7; D is ambiguous. The TCR originated in an adult woman who had mild COVID-19 (a few samples of this study predate the infection). Cell type and time point are not known. In nucleotides, the CDR3 is TGTGCCAGCAGGGGCAACGAGCAGTACTTC. Protein product: CASRGNEQYF.